Below are 16 T cell receptor beta chains sequenced from a single sample in a study of radiotherapy plus CTLA-4 blockade in lung cancer. Method: immunoSEQ multiplex PCR; TCRdb's copy keeps in-frame clones and lacks some. The repertoire holds about 60,000 clones, with more than 60% as singletons. This specimen consisted of peripheral blood, obtained from a patient treated with radiotherapy plus ipilimumab. All receptors come from a human donor with non-small cell lung cancer who had a partial response to radiotherapy plus ipilimumab.

The V and J genes are TRBV19 and TRBJ2-7, with 7 nucleotides matching TRBD1. V lost 8 bases and J lost 5; bases outside the gene matches: 9. Looked up from germline, CDR1 is LNHDA and CDR2 is SQIVND (reference sequence). The CDR3 has 13 residues. The CDR3 loop is CASSPTGSHEQYF. As DNA, the CDR3 is TGTGCCAGTTCCCCGACAGGGTCCCACGAGCAGTACTTC.

The chain is built from TRBV27 and TRBJ2-5; the D gene is possibly TRBD1 (5 bases). The V gene's germline CDR1 is MNHEY and CDR2 SMNVEV (reference sequence). CDR3 length equals 12 residues. The V end lost 5 bases, the J end lost 7 bases, and 11 bases lay between the germline ends. CDR3 loop: CASSRLTGTQYF. CDR3 nucleotide sequence: TGTGCCAGCAGTCGCCTCACAGGGACCCAGTACTTC.

The chain is built from TRBV6-1 and TRBJ2-1; TRBD1 matches at 8 bases. The CDR3 contains 17 residues. Germline values: CDR1 MNHNS, CDR2 SASEGT. Trimming cost V 2 bases and J 6 bases; bases outside gene matches: 12. This chain's CDR3 is CASSERATGVRSNEQFF. CDR3 DNA sequence: TGTGCCAGCAGTGAAAGGGCGACAGGGGTTAGGAGCAATGAGCAGTTCTTC.

The V gene is TRBV7-9, the J gene TRBJ2-2; D possibly corresponds to TRBD2 (5 bases). This CDR3 comprises 16 residues. Germline loops: CDR1 SEHNR, CDR2 FQNEAQ (reference sequence). V lost 2 bases and J 0 bases, leaving 10 bases between the germline ends. The CDR3 nucleotides are TGTGCCAGCAGCTTAAAGCCTAGCTCGAACACCGGGGAGCTGTTTTTT. This sequence encodes CASSLKPSSNTGELFF.

The chain links TRBV7-6 to TRBJ1-3, with D unresolved. The germline CDR1 and CDR2 sequences are SGHVS and FNYEAQ. V dropped 1 base and J dropped 7 bases, with 17 bases sitting between them. The CDR3 has 16 amino acids. In DNA, the CDR3 is TGTGCCAGCAGCTTAGTGGAGGCGGGGAATAGGAACACCATATATTTT. It translates to CASSLVEAGNRNTIYF.

This sequence joins TRBV5-8 and TRBJ1-2; 10 bases are a match to TRBD1. V lost 5 bases and J lost 7; bases outside the gene matches: 11. The CDR3 length is 15 residues. The germline gives CDR1 SGHTS, CDR2 YDEGEE. CDR3 protein: CASRASGTGVFGYTF. The CDR3 coding sequence is TGTGCCAGCAGAGCATCCGGGACAGGGGTCTTTGGCTACACCTTC. The full variable domain, its missing parts supplied by reference TRBV5-8 and TRBJ1-2, is EAGVTQSPTHLIKTRGQQATLRCSPISGHTSVYWYQQALGLGLQFLLWYDEGEERNRGNFPPRFSGRQFPNYSSELNVNALELEDSALYLCASRASGTGVFGYTFGSGTRLTVV.

V gene TRBV18 combines with J gene TRBJ2-7; 8 bases fit TRBD1. The length of the CDR3 is 15 residues. Per germline, CDR1 KGHSH and CDR2 LQKENI. V shed 6 bases, J shed 3 bases, and the junction held 10 bases outside the gene matches. The CDR3 DNA reads TGTGCCAGCTCCCCTGTTAGGACAGGGCACTACGAGCAGTACTTC. Its translation: CASSPVRTGHYEQYF.

The V and J genes are TRBV19 and TRBJ2-2, with D tentatively TRBD1 (5 bases). The CDR3 is 14 amino acids. V shed 1 base and J shed 6 bases, with 9 bases lying between them. The germline gives CDR1 LNHDA, CDR2 SQIVND (reference sequence). The CDR3 here is CASSIVQGAGELFF. Written as DNA, the CDR3 is TGTGCCAGTAGTATAGTTCAGGGTGCCGGGGAGCTGTTTTTT.

The rearrangement links TRBV19 to TRBJ1-1; D is possibly TRBD1 (5 bases). V was cut by 3 bases and J by 10 bases, with 21 bases left in between. Germline lookup yields CDR1 LNHDA and CDR2 SQIVND (reference sequence). The CDR3 length is 15 residues. The CDR3, as DNA: TGTGCCAGTAGTATGGGATCGCAGAGGTCTCAGGGAGCTTTCTTT. This codes for CASSMGSQRSQGAFF.

V and J are TRBV4-2 and TRBJ2-1, with 7 bases lining up with TRBD2. Unmatched junction bases numbered 4, after V lost 0 bases and J lost 5 bases. CDR1 LGHNA and CDR2 YNFKEQ come from the germline V gene. The CDR3 runs to 15 residues. CDR3 nucleotides: TGTGCCAGCAGCCAAGATCCGGGGAGGGACAATGAGCAGTTCTTC. It is translated as CASSQDPGRDNEQFF.

V usage is TRBV5-4 and J usage is TRBJ2-3, with D possibly TRBD2 on 6 matching bases. Germline values: CDR1 SGHNT, CDR2 YYREEE (reference sequence). Trimming removed 2 bases at V and 0 bases at J, with 13 bases between. CDR3 length equals 16 residues. CDR3 coding DNA: TGTGCCAGCAGCTTAGAACCGGGACTCAGCACAGATACGCAGTATTTT. It yields the protein CASSLEPGLSTDTQYF.

This sequence joins TRBV9 and TRBJ2-1; 10 bases map to TRBD2. Germline assignment: CDR1 SGDLS and CDR2 YYNGEE. This CDR3 region has 16 residues. Germline trimming cut 0 bases from V and 8 bases from J; bases unmatched to any gene: 8. CDR3 residues: CASSVVERGGRDEQFF. In DNA, the CDR3 is TGTGCCAGCAGCGTAGTGGAGCGGGGGGGGCGCGATGAGCAGTTCTTC.

The rearrangement joins TRBV11-2 to TRBJ2-1; possible D gene TRBD1, 6 bases. V dropped 3 bases and J dropped 4 bases, with 10 bases sitting between them. Per the germline V gene, CDR1 is SGHAT and CDR2 is FQNNGV. CDR3 size: 14 residues. The CDR3 spells CASSFTGTYNEQFF. The DNA of the CDR3 is TGTGCCAGCAGCTTCACGGGGACATACAATGAGCAGTTCTTC.

V usage is TRBV28 and J usage is TRBJ2-7; D gene unclear. The CDR3 spans 12 residues. V lost 2 bases and J 6 bases, leaving 8 bases between the germline ends. In germline, CDR1 is MDHEN, CDR2 SYDVKM. The DNA of the CDR3 is TGTGCCAGCAGTTTAACGGGTACCGAGCAGTACTTC. Translation gives CASSLTGTEQYF.

There are a few counts of this clone. This chain connects TRBV4-2 to TRBJ2-2; perhaps TRBD1 as D (5 bases). The germline V gene has CDR1 LGHNA and CDR2 YNFKEQ. V lost 0 bases and J lost 1, with 12 bases in between. The CDR3 contains 17 residues. CDR3 nucleotides: TGTGCCAGCAGCCAAGAAGGTGGGGCCGGGAACACCGGGGAGCTGTTTTTT. This sequence encodes CASSQEGGAGNTGELFF.

The genes are TRBV6-1 and TRBJ1-2; 9 bases map to TRBD1. The V and J ends lost 6 bases and 2 bases, in that order; junction bases with no gene match: 1. Germline values: CDR1 MNHNS, CDR2 SASEGT. The CDR3 consists of 13 residues. The CDR3 sequence: CASRGQGNYGYTF. CDR3 nucleotide sequence: TGTGCCAGCAGGGGACAGGGAAACTATGGCTACACCTTC.